The TCR beta chain under discussion was sequenced for a study of T cell responses to AZD1222 COVID-19 vaccine. The wider study: Second-dose recipients at about 4 or about 12 weeks were treated as one pooled group. Study-wide findings and caveats: Most donors were white British and more were female, and clonal diversity was possibly underestimated.

CDR3 length: 13 residues. Trimming removed 4 bases from V and 5 bases from J; junction bases left unmatched: 3. Germline values: CDR1 SNHLY, CDR2 FYNNEI. Notes on this clone: The antigen remains undetermined.

Generated by immunoSEQ multiplex PCR, the TCRdb table keeps only in-frame clones and is missing some. The table includes some 140,000 clones, around 90% detected once. The starting material was peripheral blood, obtained on day 0 of AZD1222 vaccination. This clonotype originated in an adult in good health. The genes are TRBV2 and TRBJ2-3; 7 bases line up with TRBD1. The CDR3 DNA sequence: TGTGCCAGCAGTGGACAGGGAATAGATACGCAGTATTTT. Protein sequence: CASSGQGIDTQYF.